Listed below are T cell receptor beta chains from one sample, sequenced in a study of T cells in tuberculosis. Assay used: immunoSEQ multiplex PCR; TCRdb lists only in-frame clones, some missing. Seen here are 30,000 to 40,000 clones, 93% observed once, and the top ten hold 9.5% to 12%. This specimen consisted of PBMCs, obtained at tuberculosis diagnosis. All receptors come from an adult with tuberculosis. The CDR3 runs from the conserved cysteine through the conserved F or W. The order of the fields is clone size, J gene, D gene, V gene, CDR3 protein, CDR3 DNA. A D gene is named only where the DNA matches it firmly. The size of a clone is reported for some rows only, either as once, few or many, or as a class for expanded clones.

>once|TRBJ2-3|TRBD2|TRBV6-6
CASSYSRGGADTQYF
TGTGCCAGCAGTTACTCGCGGGGGGGCGCGGATACGCAGTATTTT
>once|TRBJ2-7|-|TRBV10-3
CAISESRRDSYEQYF
TGTGCCATCAGTGAGTCCCGGCGGGACTCCTACGAGCAGTACTTC
>-|TRBJ2-1|TRBD1|TRBV25-1
CASSEGARGHNEQFF
TGTGCCAGCAGTGAAGGAGCGAGGGGGCACAATGAGCAGTTCTTC
>-|TRBJ2-3|-|TRBV29-1
CSVVYGEDPDTQYF
TGCAGCGTTGTTTACGGGGAGGACCCAGATACGCAGTATTTT
>-|TRBJ2-5|TRBD2|TRBV11-2
CASSLGGTSGGALETQYF
TGTGCCAGCAGCTTAGGCGGGACTAGCGGGGGGGCCCTAGAGACCCAGTACTTC
>-|TRBJ1-6|-|TRBV27
CASAPESYNSPLHF
TGTGCCAGCGCCCCGGAGTCCTATAATTCACCCCTCCACTTT
>-|TRBJ2-2|-|TRBV28
CASSSGGTGPGELFF
TGTGCCAGCAGTTCCGGGGGGACAGGACCCGGGGAGCTGTTTTTT
>-|TRBJ2-3|-|TRBV27
CASSPLRGALDTQYF
TGTGCCAGCAGTCCCTTACGGGGGGCCCTGGATACGCAGTATTTT
>-|TRBJ2-5|-|TRBV6-1
CASTETAETQYF
TGTGCCAGCACCGAGACAGCTGAGACCCAGTACTTC
>once|TRBJ1-4|-|TRBV5-1
CASSGTGLNEKLFF
TGCGCCAGCAGCGGTACAGGCTTGAATGAAAAACTGTTTTTT
>-|TRBJ1-5|TRBD1|TRBV6-1
CASSVTGGDQPQHF
TGTGCCAGCAGTGTAACAGGGGGCGACCAGCCCCAGCATTTT
>-|TRBJ2-1|-|TRBV6-1
CASSEMEGADNEQFF
TGTGCCAGCAGTGAAATGGAGGGGGCAGACAATGAGCAGTTCTTC
>-|TRBJ2-7|TRBD1|TRBV2
CASTDPAGQEYYEQYF
TGTGCCAGCACCGACCCGGCGGGACAGGAATACTACGAGCAGTACTTC
>-|TRBJ2-7|TRBD1|TRBV5-1
CASSLGTAPEQYF
TGCGCCAGCAGCTTAGGGACAGCCCCTGAGCAGTACTTC
>-|TRBJ2-7|TRBD1|TRBV6-1
CASSDRTGFNYEQYF
TGTGCCAGCAGTGATAGGACAGGGTTTAACTACGAGCAGTACTTC
>-|TRBJ1-1|TRBD1|TRBV7-8
CASSLRTGYTEAFF
TGTGCCAGCAGCCTCCGGACAGGGTACACTGAAGCTTTCTTT
>-|TRBJ2-3|TRBD2|TRBV30
CAWSGQGFKAGGIGQYF
TGTGCCTGGAGTGGACAGGGGTTCAAAGCGGGAGGGATTGGGCAGTATTTT